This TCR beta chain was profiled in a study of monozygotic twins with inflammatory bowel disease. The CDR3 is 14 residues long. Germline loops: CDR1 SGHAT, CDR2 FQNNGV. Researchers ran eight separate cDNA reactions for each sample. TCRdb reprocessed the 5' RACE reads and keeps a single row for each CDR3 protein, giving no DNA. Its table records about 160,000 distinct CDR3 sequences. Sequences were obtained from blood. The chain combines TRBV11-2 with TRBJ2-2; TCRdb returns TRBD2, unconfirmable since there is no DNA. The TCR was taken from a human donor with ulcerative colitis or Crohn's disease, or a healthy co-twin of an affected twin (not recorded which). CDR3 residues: CASSPTRVTGELFF.